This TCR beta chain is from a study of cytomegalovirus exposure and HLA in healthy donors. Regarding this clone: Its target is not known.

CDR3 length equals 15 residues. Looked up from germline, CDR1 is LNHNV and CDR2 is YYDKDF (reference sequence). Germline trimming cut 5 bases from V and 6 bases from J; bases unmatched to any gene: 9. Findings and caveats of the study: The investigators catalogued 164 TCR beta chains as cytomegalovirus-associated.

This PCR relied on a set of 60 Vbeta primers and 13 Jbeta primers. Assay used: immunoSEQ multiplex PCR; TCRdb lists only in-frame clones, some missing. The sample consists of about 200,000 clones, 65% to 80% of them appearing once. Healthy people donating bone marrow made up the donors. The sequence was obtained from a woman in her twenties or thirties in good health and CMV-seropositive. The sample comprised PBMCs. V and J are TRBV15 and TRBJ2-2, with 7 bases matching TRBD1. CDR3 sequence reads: CATSFSTGWAGELFF. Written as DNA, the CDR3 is TGTGCCACCAGCTTCTCGACAGGGTGGGCCGGGGAGCTGTTTTTT.